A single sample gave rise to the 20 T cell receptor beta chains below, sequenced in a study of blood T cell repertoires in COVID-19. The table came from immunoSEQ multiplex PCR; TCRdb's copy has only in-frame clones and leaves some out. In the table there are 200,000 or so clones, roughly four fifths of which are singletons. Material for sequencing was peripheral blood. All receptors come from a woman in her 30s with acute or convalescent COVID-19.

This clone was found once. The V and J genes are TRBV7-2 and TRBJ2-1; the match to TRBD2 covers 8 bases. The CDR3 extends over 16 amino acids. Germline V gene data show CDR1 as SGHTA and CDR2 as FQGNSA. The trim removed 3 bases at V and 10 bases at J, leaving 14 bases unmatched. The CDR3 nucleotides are TGTGCCAGCAGCTTGCATTTGAAGCGGGGGTTCACCGAGCAGTTCTTC. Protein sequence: CASSLHLKRGFTEQFF. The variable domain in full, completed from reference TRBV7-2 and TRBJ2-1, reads GAGVSQSPSNKVTEKGKDVELRCDPISGHTALYWYRQSLGQGLEFLIYFQGNSAPDKSGLPSDRFSAERTGGSVSTLTIQRTQQEDSAVYLCASSLHLKRGFTEQFFGPGTRLTVL.

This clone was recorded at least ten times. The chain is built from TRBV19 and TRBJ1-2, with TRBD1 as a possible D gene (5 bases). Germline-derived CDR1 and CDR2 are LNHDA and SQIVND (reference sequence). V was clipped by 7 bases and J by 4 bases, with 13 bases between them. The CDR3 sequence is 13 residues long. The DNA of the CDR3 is TGTGCCAGTACCCAACAGGTCGGCTATGGCTACACCTTC. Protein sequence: CASTQQVGYGYTF.

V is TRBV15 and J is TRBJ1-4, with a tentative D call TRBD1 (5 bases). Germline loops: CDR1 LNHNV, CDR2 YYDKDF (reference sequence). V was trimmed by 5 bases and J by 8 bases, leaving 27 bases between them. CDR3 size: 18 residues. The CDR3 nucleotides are TGTGCCACCAGCGATTCCGTCGCGGGGCGCGGGGTTAGGGAAAAACTGTTTTTT. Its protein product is CATSDSVAGRGVREKLFF.

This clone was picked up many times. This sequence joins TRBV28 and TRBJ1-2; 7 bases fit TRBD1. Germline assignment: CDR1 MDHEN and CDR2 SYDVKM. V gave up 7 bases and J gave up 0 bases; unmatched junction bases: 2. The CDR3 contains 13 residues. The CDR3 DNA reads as TGTGCCAGCAAGCAGGGGGCTAACTATGGCTACACCTTC. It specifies CASKQGANYGYTF.

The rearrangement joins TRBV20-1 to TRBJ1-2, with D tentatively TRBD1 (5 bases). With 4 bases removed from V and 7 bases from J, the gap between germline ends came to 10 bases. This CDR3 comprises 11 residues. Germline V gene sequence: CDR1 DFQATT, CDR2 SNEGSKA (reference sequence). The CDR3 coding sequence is TGCAGTGCTACCCGGGGGGGTGGCTACACCTTC. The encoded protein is CSATRGGGYTF.

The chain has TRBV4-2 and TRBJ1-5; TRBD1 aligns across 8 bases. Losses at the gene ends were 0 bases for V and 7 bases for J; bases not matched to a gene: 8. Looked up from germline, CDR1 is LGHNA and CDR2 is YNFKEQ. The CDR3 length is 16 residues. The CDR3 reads CASSQDRGQGGQPQHF. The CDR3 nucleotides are TGTGCCAGCAGCCAAGATAGAGGACAGGGAGGCCAGCCCCAGCATTTT.

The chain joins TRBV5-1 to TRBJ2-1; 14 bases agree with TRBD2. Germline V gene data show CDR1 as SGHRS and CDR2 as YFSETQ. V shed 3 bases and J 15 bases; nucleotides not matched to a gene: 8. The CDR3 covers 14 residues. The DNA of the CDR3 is TGCGCCAGCAGCTCCGGGACTAGCGGGAGTCTCTGGTTCTTC. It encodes CASSSGTSGSLWFF.

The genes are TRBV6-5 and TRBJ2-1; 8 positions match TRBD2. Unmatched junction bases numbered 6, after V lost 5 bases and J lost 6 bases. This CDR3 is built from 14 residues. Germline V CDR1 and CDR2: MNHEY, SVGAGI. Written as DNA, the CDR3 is TGTGCCAGCAGTATACCGGGAGGGGTCAATGAGCAGTTCTTC. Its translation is CASSIPGGVNEQFF.

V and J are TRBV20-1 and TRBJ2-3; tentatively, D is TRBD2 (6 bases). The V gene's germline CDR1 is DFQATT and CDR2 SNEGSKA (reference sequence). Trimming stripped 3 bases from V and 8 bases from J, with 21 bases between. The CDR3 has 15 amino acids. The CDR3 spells CSASRGGSAEGTQYF. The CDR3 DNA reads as TGCAGTGCTAGTCGCGGTGGTAGCGCGGAGGGTACGCAGTATTTT.

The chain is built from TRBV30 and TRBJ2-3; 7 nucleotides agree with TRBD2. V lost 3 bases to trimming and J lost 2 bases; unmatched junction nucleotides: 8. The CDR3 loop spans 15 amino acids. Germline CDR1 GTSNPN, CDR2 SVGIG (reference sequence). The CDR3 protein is CAWSQGGGNTDTQYF. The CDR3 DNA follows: TGTGCCTGGAGCCAGGGCGGGGGAAACACAGATACGCAGTATTTT.

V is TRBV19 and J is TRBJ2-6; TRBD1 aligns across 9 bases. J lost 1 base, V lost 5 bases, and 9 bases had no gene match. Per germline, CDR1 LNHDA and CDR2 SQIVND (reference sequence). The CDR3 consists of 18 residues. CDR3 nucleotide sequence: TGTGCCAGTAGTCTAACCGGGACAGGGATTTCTGGGGCCAACGTCCTGACTTTC. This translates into CASSLTGTGISGANVLTF.

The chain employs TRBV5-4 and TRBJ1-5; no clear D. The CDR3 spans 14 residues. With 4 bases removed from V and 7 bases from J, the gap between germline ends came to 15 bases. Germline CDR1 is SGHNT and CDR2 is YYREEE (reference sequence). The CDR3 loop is CASSRSPSGQPQHF. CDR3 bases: TGTGCCAGCAGCCGAAGTCCGTCGGGGCAGCCCCAGCATTTT.

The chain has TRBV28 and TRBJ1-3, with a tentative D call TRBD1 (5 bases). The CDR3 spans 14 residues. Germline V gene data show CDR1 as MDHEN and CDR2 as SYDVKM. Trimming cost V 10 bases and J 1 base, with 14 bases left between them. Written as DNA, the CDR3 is TGTGCCACAGAAAGGGGTTGGTCTGGAAACACCATATATTTT. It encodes CATERGWSGNTIYF. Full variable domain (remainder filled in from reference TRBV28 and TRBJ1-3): DVKVTQSSRYLVKRTGEKVFLECVQDMDHENMFWYRQDPGLGLRLIYFSYDVKMKEKGDIPEGYSVSREKKERFSLILESASTNQTSMYLCATERGWSGNTIYFGEGSWLTVV.

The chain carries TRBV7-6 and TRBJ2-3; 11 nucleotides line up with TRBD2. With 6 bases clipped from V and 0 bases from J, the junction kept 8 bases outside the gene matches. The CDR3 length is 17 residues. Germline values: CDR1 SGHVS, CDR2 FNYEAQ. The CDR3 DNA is TGTGCCAGCAGAACTAGCGGGGGTGACGGGAGCACAGATACGCAGTATTTT. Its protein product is CASRTSGGDGSTDTQYF. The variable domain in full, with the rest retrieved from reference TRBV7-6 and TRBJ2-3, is GAGVSQSPRYKVTKRGQDVALRCDPISGHVSLYWYRQALGQGPEFLTYFNYEAQQDKSGLPNDRFSAERPEGSISTLTIQRTEQRDSAMYRCASRTSGGDGSTDTQYFGPGTRLTVL.

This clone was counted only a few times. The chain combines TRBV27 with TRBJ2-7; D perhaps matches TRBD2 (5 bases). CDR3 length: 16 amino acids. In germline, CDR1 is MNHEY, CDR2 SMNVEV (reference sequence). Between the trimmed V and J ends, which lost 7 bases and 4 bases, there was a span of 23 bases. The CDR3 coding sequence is TGTGCCAGCACTACCAACGGAGGTGGGCGGGCATACGAGCAGTACTTC. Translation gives CASTTNGGGRAYEQYF.

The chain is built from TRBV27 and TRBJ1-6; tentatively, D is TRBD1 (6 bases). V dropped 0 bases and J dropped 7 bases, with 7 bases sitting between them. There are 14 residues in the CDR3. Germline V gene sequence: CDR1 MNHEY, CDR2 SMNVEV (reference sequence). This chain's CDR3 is CASSLSQGNSPLHF. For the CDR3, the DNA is TGTGCCAGCAGTTTATCTCAGGGGAATTCACCCCTCCACTTT.

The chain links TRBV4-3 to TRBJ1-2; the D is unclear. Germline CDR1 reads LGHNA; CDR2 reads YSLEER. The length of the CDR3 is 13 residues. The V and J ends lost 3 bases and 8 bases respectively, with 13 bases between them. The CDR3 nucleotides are TGCGCCAGCAGCCATGAGCTAAGGGAGGGCTACACCTTC. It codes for CASSHELREGYTF.

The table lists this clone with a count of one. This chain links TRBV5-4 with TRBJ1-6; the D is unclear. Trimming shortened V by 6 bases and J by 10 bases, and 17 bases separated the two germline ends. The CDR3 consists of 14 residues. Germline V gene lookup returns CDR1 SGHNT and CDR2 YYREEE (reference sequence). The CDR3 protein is CASMNGRTGSPLHF. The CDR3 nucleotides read TGTGCCAGCATGAATGGCCGGACGGGGTCACCCCTCCACTTT.

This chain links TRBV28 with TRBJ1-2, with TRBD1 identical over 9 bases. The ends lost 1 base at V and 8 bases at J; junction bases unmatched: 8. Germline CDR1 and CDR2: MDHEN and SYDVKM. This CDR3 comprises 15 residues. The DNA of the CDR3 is TGTGCCAGCAGTTTATTGGGGACAGGGAGAGTAGGCTACACCTTC. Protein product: CASSLLGTGRVGYTF.

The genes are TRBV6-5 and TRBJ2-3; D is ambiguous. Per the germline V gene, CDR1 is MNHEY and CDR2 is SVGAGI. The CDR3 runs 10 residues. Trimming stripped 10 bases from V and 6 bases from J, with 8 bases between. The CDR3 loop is CAIGWDTQYF. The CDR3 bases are TGTGCCATCGGTTGGGATACGCAGTATTTT.